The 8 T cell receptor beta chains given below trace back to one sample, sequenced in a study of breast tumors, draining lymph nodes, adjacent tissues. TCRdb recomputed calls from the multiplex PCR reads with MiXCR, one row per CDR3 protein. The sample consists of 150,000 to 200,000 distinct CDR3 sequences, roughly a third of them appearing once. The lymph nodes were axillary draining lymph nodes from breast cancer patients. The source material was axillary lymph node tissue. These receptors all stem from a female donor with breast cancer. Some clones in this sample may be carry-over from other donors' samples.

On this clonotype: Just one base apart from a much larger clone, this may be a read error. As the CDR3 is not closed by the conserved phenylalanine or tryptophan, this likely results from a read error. CDR3 in DNA: TGCAGTGCTAGTGGAACAGGGGATTTTTTTTACGAGCAGTACCTC. Its protein product is CSASGTGDFFYEQYL. This chain uses TRBV20-1 with TRBJ2-7, with 7 bases aligning to TRBD1. Per germline, CDR1 DFQATT and CDR2 SNEGSKA (reference sequence). The ends lost 3 bases at V and 4 bases at J; junction bases unmatched: 12. The CDR3 runs to 15 residues.

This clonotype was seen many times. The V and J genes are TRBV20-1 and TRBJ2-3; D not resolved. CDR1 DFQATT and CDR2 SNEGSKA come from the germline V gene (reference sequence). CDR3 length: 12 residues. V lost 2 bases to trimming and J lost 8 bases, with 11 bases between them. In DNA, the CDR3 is TGCAGTGCTAGACGAGTCGAGGCTACGCAGTATTTT. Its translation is CSARRVEATQYF.

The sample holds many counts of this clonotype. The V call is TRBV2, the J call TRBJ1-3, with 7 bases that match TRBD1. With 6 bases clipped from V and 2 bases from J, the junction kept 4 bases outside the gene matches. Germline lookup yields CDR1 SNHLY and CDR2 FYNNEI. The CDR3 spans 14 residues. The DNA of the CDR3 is TGTGCCAGCAGGATCCAGGGGGCTGGAAACACCATATATTTT. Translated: CASRIQGAGNTIYF.

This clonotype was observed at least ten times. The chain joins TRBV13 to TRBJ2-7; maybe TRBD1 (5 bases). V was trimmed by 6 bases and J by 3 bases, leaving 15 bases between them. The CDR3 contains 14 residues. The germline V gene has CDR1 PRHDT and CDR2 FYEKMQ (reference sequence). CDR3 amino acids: CASRSQGRGYEQYF. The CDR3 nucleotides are TGTGCCAGCAGGTCCCAGGGTAGAGGCTACGAGCAGTACTTC.

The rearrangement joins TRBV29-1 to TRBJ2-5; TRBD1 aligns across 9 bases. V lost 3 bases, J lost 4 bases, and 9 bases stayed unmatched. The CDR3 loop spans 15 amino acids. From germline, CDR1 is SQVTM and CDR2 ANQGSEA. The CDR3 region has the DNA TGCAGCGTTGACTTGTCACCGGGACAGGGAGAGACCCAGTACTTC. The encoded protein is CSVDLSPGQGETQYF.

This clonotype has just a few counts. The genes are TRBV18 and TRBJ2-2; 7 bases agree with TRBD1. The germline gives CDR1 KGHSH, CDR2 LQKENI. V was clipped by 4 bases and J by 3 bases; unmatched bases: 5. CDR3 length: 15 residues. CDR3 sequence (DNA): TGTGCCAGCTCACTCGACAGGGCCGACACCGGGGAGCTGTTTTTT. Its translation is CASSLDRADTGELFF.

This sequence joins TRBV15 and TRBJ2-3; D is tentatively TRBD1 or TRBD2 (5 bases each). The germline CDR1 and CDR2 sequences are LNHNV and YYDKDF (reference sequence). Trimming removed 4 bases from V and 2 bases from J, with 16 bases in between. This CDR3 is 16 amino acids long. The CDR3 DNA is TGTGCCACCAGCACCGACTCGGGGCAGTACACAGATACGCAGTATTTT. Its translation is CATSTDSGQYTDTQYF.

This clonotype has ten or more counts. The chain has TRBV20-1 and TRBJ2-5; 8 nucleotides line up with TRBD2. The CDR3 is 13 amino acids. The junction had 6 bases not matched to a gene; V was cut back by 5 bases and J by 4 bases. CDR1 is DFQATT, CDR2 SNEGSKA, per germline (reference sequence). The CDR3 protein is CSAGGLAGETQYF. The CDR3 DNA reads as TGCAGTGCTGGGGGCCTAGCGGGAGAGACCCAGTACTTC.